These 5 T cell receptor beta chains came from one sample sequenced in a study of identical twins (dated by TCRdb to about 2016). Library preparation was by 5' RACE. Data came from an Illumina HiSeq 2000. TCRdb ran its own pipeline on the public reads, namely fastp trimming at Q25 and MiXCR clone calling, and kept in-frame beta chains. Each entry merges the rows of one CDR3 protein and shows their most common DNA and genes. The sample table lists about 700,000 distinct CDR3 sequences, around 8.6% of them with a count of one. The top ten clonotypes cover around 0.95% of the sample. These data also featured in a second study, about yellow fever vaccine responses in identical twins.

Sequencing was done on a sample of PBMCs. All receptors come from a woman aged 18-35 years in good health.

The chain is built from TRBV9 and TRBJ2-3; no clear D. The CDR3 contains 14 residues. V was trimmed by 0 bases and J by 2 bases, leaving 7 bases between them. Germline CDR1 reads SGDLS; CDR2 reads YYNGEE. The CDR3 region is CASSVGSLTDTQYF. DNA for the CDR3: TGTGCCAGCAGCGTAGGGTCGCTCACAGATACGCAGTATTTT. Combining the CDR3 with reference TRBV9 and TRBJ2-3 gives the whole variable domain DSGVTQTPKHLITATGQRVTLRCSPRSGDLSVYWYQQSLDQGLQFLIQYYNGEERAKGNILERFSAQQFPDLHSELNLSSLELGDSALYFCASSVGSLTDTQYFGPGTRLTVL.

This clonotype was observed many times. This chain uses TRBV7-9 with TRBJ1-2, with 7 bases that match TRBD1. Germline CDR1 SEHNR, CDR2 FQNEAQ (reference sequence). V shed 3 bases, J shed 2 bases, and the junction held 3 bases outside the gene matches. The CDR3 has 14 amino acids. This CDR3 is CASSFGQANYGYTF. In DNA, the CDR3 is TGTGCCAGCAGCTTTGGACAGGCCAACTATGGCTACACCTTC.

V is TRBV3-1 and J is TRBJ2-1; 10 positions agree with TRBD1. Germline loops: CDR1 LGHDT, CDR2 YNNKEL (reference sequence). J was trimmed by 4 bases and V by 0 bases; bases with no gene match: 12. The CDR3 contains 19 residues. The chain's CDR3 is CASSQEVTGGQTKYNEQFF. CDR3 DNA sequence: TGTGCCAGCAGCCAAGAAGTGACAGGGGGCCAAACCAAATACAATGAGCAGTTCTTC.

The chain joins TRBV29-1 to TRBJ1-2; D gene uncertain. CDR1 SQVTM and CDR2 ANQGSEA come from the germline V gene. With 0 bases removed from V and 6 bases from J, the gap between germline ends came to 11 bases. The CDR3 has 13 amino acids. The CDR3 loop is CSVEDLRQDGYTF. The DNA of the CDR3 is TGCAGCGTTGAAGATCTTCGCCAGGATGGCTACACCTTC. The full variable domain, with the rest looked up from reference TRBV29-1 and TRBJ1-2, is SAVISQKPSRDICQRGTSLTIQCQVDSQVTMMFWYRQQPGQSLTLIATANQGSEATYESGFVIDKFPISRPNLTFSTLTVSNMSPEDSSIYLCSVEDLRQDGYTFGSGTRLTVV.

This clonotype showed up just once. The V call is TRBV2, the J call TRBJ1-4; possible D gene TRBD1, 6 bases. Germline CDR1 and CDR2: SNHLY and FYNNEI. V was shortened by 5 bases and J by 0 bases, with 16 bases between the two germline ends. The CDR3 contains 17 residues. For the CDR3, the DNA is TGTGCCAGCAGTCAGGGTCGAGGGGGAACAACTAATGAAAAACTGTTTTTT. Encoded protein: CASSQGRGGTTNEKLFF.